The next 27 T cell receptor beta chains were all read from a single sample in a study of T cells in Graves' hyperthyroidism and ophthalmopathy. TCR beta CDR3 sequences were amplified from RNA transcripts. Researchers ran a first-round RT-PCR on the TCR CDR3 using the HTBI primer set. TCRdb re-analysed the multiplex PCR reads in MiXCR, keeping a single row per CDR3 protein. The table lists about 840,000 distinct CDR3 sequences, about two fifths of them singletons, with over 8% in the top ten. Sequencing used blood. The receptor set was obtained from a man aged 18 to 29 with Graves' hyperthyroidism.

This clonotype was counted between two and nine times. One end of the junction varies from germline; a read error may be responsible. The chain joins TRBV7-9 to TRBJ2-7; 7 nucleotides match TRBD1. Per germline, CDR1 SEHNR and CDR2 FQNEAQ (reference sequence). The CDR3 sequence is 14 residues long. The CDR3 sequence: CASSQGDRAYEQYF. The CDR3 region has the DNA TGCGCCAGCAGCCAAGGGGACAGAGCCTACGAGCAGTACTTC.

This clonotype occurred a few times. The V gene is TRBV7-2, the J gene TRBJ1-1; TRBD1 matches at 10 bases. The CDR3 runs to 14 residues. In germline, CDR1 is SGHTA, CDR2 FQGNSA. V dropped 8 bases and J dropped 5; count of bases not matched to a gene: 8. The CDR3 DNA follows: TGTGCCAGCGGCCAGACAGGGGGCGGGACTGAAGCTTTCTTT. Translation: CASGQTGGGTEAFF.

There are a few counts of this clonotype. The chain couples TRBV20-1 to TRBJ1-2, with 10 bases matching TRBD1. CDR1 is DFQATT, CDR2 SNEGSKA, per germline (reference sequence). The CDR3 runs to 14 residues. V lost 3 bases and J lost 4; bases outside the gene matches: 5. CDR3 amino acids: CSASTRTGGYGYTF. For the CDR3, the DNA is TGCAGTGCTAGTACCCGGACAGGGGGCTATGGCTACACCTTC.

In DNA form, the CDR3 reads TGCGCCAGCAGCCAAGCCGTTGGGGGTCAGCCCCAGCATTTT. Encoded protein: CASSQAVGGQPQHF. The chain links TRBV4-1 to TRBJ1-5, with D tentatively TRBD1 (5 bases). V was shortened by 1 base and J by 6 bases, with 10 bases between the two germline ends. The V gene's germline CDR1 is MGHRA and CDR2 YSYEKL. This CDR3 has 14 amino acids.

This rearrangement joins TRBV7-3 to TRBJ2-1, with D unclear. CDR3 size: 13 residues. The germline V and J ends were trimmed by 2 bases and 3 bases, with 5 bases remaining between them. From germline, CDR1 is SGHTA and CDR2 FQGTGA. In DNA form, the CDR3 reads TGTGCCAGCAGCTTAGGGCTCTACAATGAGCAGTTCTTC. Translated: CASSLGLYNEQFF.

A remark on this clonotype: Just one base apart from a much larger clone, this may be a read error. This chain connects TRBV19 to TRBJ1-1; D unresolved. The V gene lost 6 bases and the J gene lost 4 bases, with 12 bases spanning the gap. In germline, CDR1 is LNHDA, CDR2 SQIVND (reference sequence). This CDR3 is 13 amino acids long. The CDR3 here is CASRQVWGTEAFF. CDR3 DNA sequence: TGTGCCAGTAGGCAGGTCTGGGGCACTGAAGCTTTCTTT.

J is TRBJ1-2 and V is TRBV6-1; D remains ambiguous. From germline, CDR1 is MNHNS and CDR2 SASEGT. This CDR3 has 14 amino acids. Trimming removed 8 bases from V and 4 bases from J, with 17 bases in between. The DNA of the CDR3 is TGTGCCAGCGGAGGCGCAATTTACCCCTATGGCTACACCTTC. It specifies CASGGAIYPYGYTF.

The table lists this clonotype with a few counts. The V gene is TRBV19, the J gene TRBJ1-1; 9 nucleotides agree with TRBD1. Germline CDR1 reads LNHDA; CDR2 reads SQIVND (reference sequence). J gave up 2 bases and V 5 bases, and 9 bases lay outside the gene matches. The CDR3 is 16 amino acids. This CDR3 reads CASSFDRGFDNTEAFF. DNA for the CDR3: TGTGCCAGTAGTTTCGACAGGGGGTTTGATAACACTGAAGCTTTCTTT.

The genes are TRBV12-3 or TRBV12-4 and TRBJ2-5; D is ambiguous. The CDR3 runs to 12 residues. V lost 1 base, J lost 5 bases, and 5 bases lay in between. Here the CDR3 DNA reads TGTGCCAGCAGTTTAGTTATGGAGACCCAGTACTTC. It translates to CASSLVMETQYF.

The chain combines TRBV7-2 with TRBJ1-2; D call uncertain. This CDR3 has 13 amino acids. V dropped 5 bases and J dropped 4 bases, with 11 bases sitting between them. Germline V gene data show CDR1 as SGHTA and CDR2 as FQGNSA. The chain's CDR3 is CASSQEWGYGYTF. The CDR3 DNA sequence: TGTGCCAGCAGCCAAGAGTGGGGCTATGGCTACACCTTC.

This clonotype was counted many times. The chain is built from TRBV15 and TRBJ2-5; 7 nucleotides agree with TRBD2. V was clipped by 2 bases and J by 2 bases; unmatched bases: 5. This CDR3 has 15 residues. Germline CDR1 and CDR2: LNHNV and YYDKDF (reference sequence). The CDR3 nucleotides read TGTGCCACCAGCAGATTAGAGCGGGAACAAGAGACCCAGTACTTC. It yields the protein CATSRLEREQETQYF.

This clonotype was observed many times. The chain combines TRBV2 with TRBJ1-1, with D hard to call. CDR3 length: 13 residues. Germline CDR1 and CDR2: SNHLY and FYNNEI. V was cut by 6 bases and J by 0 bases, with 8 bases left in between. CDR3 DNA: TGTGCCAGCAGCGTAGAACTGAACACTGAAGCTTTCTTT. Translated, it gives CASSVELNTEAFF.

This clonotype came up a few times. Here the CDR3 DNA reads TGTGCCAGCAGGAGGACAGGGAGGGATGAAAAACTGTTTTTT. Translating gives CASRRTGRDEKLFF. This rearrangement joins TRBV2 to TRBJ1-4; 8 bases agree with TRBD1. This CDR3 region has 14 residues. The germline V gene has CDR1 SNHLY and CDR2 FYNNEI. The junction had 6 bases not matched to a gene; V was cut back by 6 bases and J by 6 bases. The complete variable domain, with remaining parts taken from reference TRBV2 and TRBJ1-4, reads EPEVTQTPSHQVTQMGQEVILRCVPISNHLYFYWYRQILGQKVEFLVSFYNNEISEKSEIFDDQFSVERPDGSNFTLKIRSTKLEDSAMYFCASRRTGRDEKLFFGSGTQLSVL.

V and J are TRBV4-1 and TRBJ2-5; D possibly matches TRBD1 or TRBD2 (5 bases each). Germline lookup yields CDR1 MGHRA and CDR2 YSYEKL. The V and J ends lost 3 bases and 3 bases respectively, with 11 bases between them. The CDR3 length is 14 residues. The CDR3 here is CASSHLQGEETQYF. The CDR3 bases are TGCGCCAGCAGCCATCTCCAGGGAGAAGAGACCCAGTACTTC.

This clonotype was observed a single time. The chain combines TRBV11-1 with TRBJ2-2; 9 positions match TRBD2. CDR1 SGHAT and CDR2 FQDESV come from the germline V gene (reference sequence). V was pared by 2 bases and J by 7 bases, with 2 bases of the junction left unmatched. The length of the CDR3 is 14 residues. This chain's CDR3 is CASSLLAGIGELFF. The CDR3 region has the DNA TGTGCCAGCAGCTTACTAGCGGGAATCGGGGAGCTGTTTTTT.

This clonotype was seen only a few times. The chain couples TRBV4-1 to TRBJ2-7, with TRBD1 identical over 7 bases. CDR1 is MGHRA and CDR2 is YSYEKL in the germline V gene. Unmatched junction bases numbered 6, after V lost 4 bases and J lost 3 bases. The CDR3 covers 14 residues. CDR3: CASSPTGQYYEQYF. The CDR3 nucleotides read TGCGCCAGCAGCCCAACGGGACAGTACTACGAGCAGTACTTC.

With respect to this clonotype: Its ends do not fully match the called genes, so a read error is possible. The CDR3, as DNA: TGTGCCAGCAGCCATCTAGGGGGCATTGAAGCTTTCTTT. It codes for CASSHLGGIEAFF. The chain joins TRBV10-2 to TRBJ1-1, with 7 bases fitting TRBD1. Per the germline V gene, CDR1 is WSHSY and CDR2 is SAAADI. CDR3 length: 13 residues.

This clonotype came up many times. The chain has TRBV19 and TRBJ1-4, with D possibly TRBD1 on 6 matching bases. Germline CDR1 LNHDA, CDR2 SQIVND (reference sequence). V was trimmed by 8 bases and J by 12 bases, leaving 10 bases between them. CDR3 size: 10 residues. The CDR3 is CASGRGQLFF. The CDR3 DNA reads as TGTGCCAGTGGCAGGGGACAACTGTTTTTT.

Comments on this clonotype: The junction shows a germline mismatch at one end, possibly a read error. The V call is TRBV10-3, the J call TRBJ2-7; TRBD2 matches at 13 bases. Germline CDR1 ENHRY, CDR2 SYGVKD. The CDR3 runs 15 residues. CDR3 nucleotides: TGTGCCAGCAGTCTTGGACTAGCGGGAGTGATCGAGCAGTACTTC. It codes for CASSLGLAGVIEQYF.

Details on this clonotype: This may come from a read error, since a much larger clone is one base off. This chain uses TRBV7-3 with TRBJ2-5; D unresolved. CDR3 length: 15 residues. Germline assignment: CDR1 SGHTA and CDR2 FQGTGA. Trimming cost V 0 bases and J 2 bases, with 10 bases left between them. DNA of the CDR3: TGTGCCAGCAGCTTAACCGAGGCCCGGCAAGAGACCCAGTACTTC. It encodes CASSLTEARQETQYF.

The chain combines TRBV9 with TRBJ1-1, with 7 nucleotides matching TRBD1. Losses at the gene ends were 3 bases for V and 0 bases for J; bases not matched to a gene: 20. In germline, CDR1 is SGDLS, CDR2 YYNGEE. This CDR3 is 20 amino acids long. CDR3 sequence reads: CASSDYRQGGDSPLNTEAFF. In DNA form, the CDR3 reads TGTGCCAGCAGCGACTACCGACAGGGAGGGGATTCCCCCCTGAACACTGAAGCTTTCTTT.

The chain carries TRBV20-1 and TRBJ2-7; D ambiguous. The germline V gene encodes CDR1 DFQATT and CDR2 SNEGSKA (reference sequence). The CDR3 is 13 residues long. Deletions cut 4 bases from V and 6 bases from J, with 16 bases between. CDR3 sequence (DNA): TGCAGTGCTACTGCCCCGCTAACCCCCGAGCAGTACTTC. Translating gives CSATAPLTPEQYF.

The chain recombines TRBV28 with TRBJ1-6, with D perhaps TRBD1 (5 bases). There are 14 residues in the CDR3. Germline CDR1 is MDHEN and CDR2 is SYDVKM. The V and J ends lost 8 bases and 10 bases respectively, with 18 bases between them. DNA for the CDR3: TGTGCCAGCGATCACAGGTTGAAGGAATCACCCCTCCACTTT. This gives the protein CASDHRLKESPLHF.

This chain joins TRBV7-9 and TRBJ1-6, with unresolved D. CDR3 size: 9 residues. Germline V CDR1 and CDR2: SEHNR, FQNEAQ (reference sequence). V was trimmed by 2 bases and J by 13 bases, leaving 0 bases between them. The CDR3: CASSLPLHF. The DNA of the CDR3 is TGTGCCAGCAGCTTACCCCTCCACTTT.

This clonotype was counted a single time. J is TRBJ1-1 and V is TRBV25-1; TRBD1 matches 8 bases. This CDR3 comprises 15 residues. V lost 5 bases, J lost 1 base, and 6 bases stayed unmatched. CDR1 MGHDK and CDR2 SYGVNS come from the germline V gene. CDR3 DNA: TGTGCCAGCAGTTACTCGGACAGGGCGAACACTGAAGCTTTCTTT. Its translation is CASSYSDRANTEAFF. The full variable domain, with the rest looked up from reference TRBV25-1 and TRBJ1-1, is EADIYQTPRYLVIGTGKKITLECSQTMGHDKMYWYQQDPGMELHLIHYSYGVNSTEKGDLSSESTVSRIRTEHFPLTLESARPSHTSQYLCASSYSDRANTEAFFGQGTRLTVV.

In its sample, this clonotype was seen a few times. The chain recombines TRBV10-3 with TRBJ1-5; D gene ambiguous. The length of the CDR3 is 15 residues. With 10 bases removed from V and 1 base from J, the gap between germline ends came to 17 bases. The germline gives CDR1 ENHRY, CDR2 SYGVKD. The CDR3 region is CASRLWRSSNQPQHF. The CDR3 DNA reads as TGTGCCAGCAGACTCTGGAGGTCGAGCAATCAGCCCCAGCATTTT.

On this clonotype itself: A much larger clone differs from this one at a single base, so this may be a read error. This chain uses TRBV2 with TRBJ1-1, with D hard to call. The length of the CDR3 is 15 residues. Looked up from germline, CDR1 is SNHLY and CDR2 is FYNNEI. The CDR3 protein is CASSVIPTMNTEASF. CDR3 in DNA: TGTGCCAGCAGTGTAATCCCCACCATGAACACTGAAGCTTCCTTT.